The 3 T cell receptor beta chains below come from one sample, sequenced in a study of cytomegalovirus exposure and HLA in healthy donors. The method was immunoSEQ multiplex PCR; TCRdb's version includes in-frame clones alone and lacks a portion of them. This sample yields over 150,000 clones, of which about 90% are seen a single time; roughly 5.7% belongs to the top ten. Sequencing was performed on PBMCs. These receptors originate from a woman aged 25 to 45 in good health and CMV-seronegative.

This chain uses TRBV7-2 with TRBJ2-5; D remains ambiguous. CDR1 and CDR2 from the germline V gene are SGHTA and FQGNSA. The CDR3 extends over 16 amino acids. V was cut by 0 bases and J by 2 bases, with 13 bases left in between. The CDR3 is CASSLAPRHPQETQYF. For the CDR3, the DNA is TGTGCCAGCAGCTTAGCTCCTCGACACCCTCAAGAGACCCAGTACTTC.

This sequence joins TRBV7-9 and TRBJ2-1, with D possibly being TRBD1 (6 bases). V lost 1 base, J lost 0 bases, and 13 bases lay in between. The germline V gene encodes CDR1 SEHNR and CDR2 FQNEAQ (reference sequence). There are 17 residues in the CDR3. DNA for the CDR3: TGTGCCAGCAGCTTAGGAGTCGGCAGGGGCTCCTACAATGAGCAGTTCTTC. Translated, it gives CASSLGVGRGSYNEQFF.

The chain couples TRBV6-9 to TRBJ1-6, with 9 positions matching TRBD1. This CDR3 comprises 15 residues. The germline V gene encodes CDR1 MNHGY and CDR2 SVAAGI. V was clipped by 5 bases and J by 5 bases; unmatched bases: 4. The CDR3 DNA reads as TGTGCCAGCAGTCCCCGACAGGGGGATAATTCACCCCTCCACTTT. Translation gives CASSPRQGDNSPLHF.